This entry lists 24 T cell receptor beta chains sequenced from one sample in a study of monozygotic twins with inflammatory bowel disease (dated by TCRdb to about 2019). Libraries were constructed by 5' RACE. TCRdb records Illumina HiSeq 2500 as the sequencer. TCRdb reprocessed the raw reads; every CDR3 protein sequence is a single record, and DNA is not supplied. The sample table on file contains approximately 330,000 distinct CDR3 sequences. 2% to 2.5% of the sample is held by the ten biggest clonotypes. Source material: blood. Receptors originate from a human donor with ulcerative colitis or Crohn's disease, or a healthy co-twin of an affected twin (not recorded which).

This chain connects TRBV12-3 or TRBV12-4 to TRBJ2-7; TCRdb designates TRBD2, a call that cannot be tested without DNA. There are 15 residues in the CDR3. This CDR3 is CASSSHSGGPYEQYF.

The chain carries TRBV27 and TRBJ2-7. This CDR3 contains 14 residues. Germline loops: CDR1 MNHEY, CDR2 SMNVEV (reference sequence). CDR3 sequence: CASSLSGSSYEQYF.

The V gene is TRBV19, the J gene TRBJ1-5; there is no DNA to check the TCRdb D call of TRBD1. Germline-derived CDR1 and CDR2 are LNHDA and SQIVND (reference sequence). CDR3 length: 18 residues. The CDR3 reads CASSTLDRGVVVDQPQHF.

The chain carries TRBV27 and TRBJ2-7; TCRdb outputs TRBD2, but without DNA this stays unchecked. This CDR3 contains 11 residues. CDR1 is MNHEY, CDR2 SMNVEV, per germline (reference sequence). This CDR3 is CAAGQPYEQYF.

V and J are TRBV20-1 and TRBJ2-4; there is no DNA to check the TCRdb D call of TRBD2. This CDR3 is built from 18 residues. Germline CDR1 reads DFQATT; CDR2 reads SNEGSKA (reference sequence). The chain's CDR3 is CSANRDRTSGKAKNIQYF.

This rearrangement joins TRBV4-1 to TRBJ2-1. Germline loops: CDR1 MGHRA, CDR2 YSYEKL. The CDR3 contains 14 residues. The CDR3 sequence is CASSQDPTLNEQFF.

The V call is TRBV7-2, the J call TRBJ2-5; no DNA is available, so the TRBD2 call from TCRdb remains unchecked. Germline CDR1 is SGHTA and CDR2 is FQGNSA. This CDR3 is 13 amino acids long. CDR3 sequence: CASSLVGLETQYF.

The rearrangement joins TRBV7-2 to TRBJ2-1; the TCRdb call, TRBD2, lacks DNA for checking. This CDR3 has 15 residues. Per germline, CDR1 SGHTA and CDR2 FQGNSA. The CDR3 reads CASSLNRAGENEQFF.

The genes are TRBV7-2 and TRBJ1-1. The germline CDR1 and CDR2 sequences are SGHTA and FQGNSA. This CDR3 comprises 14 residues. The CDR3 here is CASSLGSLNTVAFF. The variable domain in full, with the rest retrieved from reference TRBV7-2 and TRBJ1-1, is GAGVSQSPSNKVTEKGKDVELRCDPISGHTALYWYRQSLGQGLEFLIYFQGNSAPDKSGLPSDRFSAERTGGSVSTLTIQRTQQEDSAVYLCASSLGSLNTVAFFGQGTRLTVV.

V is TRBV19 and J is TRBJ1-5; the TCRdb D gene call, TRBD1, has no DNA to confirm it. Germline CDR1 LNHDA, CDR2 SQIVND (reference sequence). The CDR3 contains 17 residues. CDR3 sequence reads: CASSLIPGAYSNQPQHF.

The chain links TRBV4-3 to TRBJ2-2; TCRdb proposes TRBD1, but this gene call is untestable without DNA. Germline V gene lookup returns CDR1 LGHNA and CDR2 YSLEER. The CDR3 loop spans 16 amino acids. This CDR3 is CASSQGAVRNTGELIF.

The V gene is TRBV5-1, the J gene TRBJ2-1. The CDR3 sequence is 13 residues long. Germline V gene lookup returns CDR1 SGHRS and CDR2 YFSETQ. CDR3 region: CASHLGTDNEQFF.

V gene TRBV7-8 combines with J gene TRBJ2-5. CDR1 SGHVS and CDR2 FQNEAQ come from the germline V gene. The CDR3 totals 15 residues. CDR3 protein: CASSLLRTYQETQYF.

This chain connects TRBV28 to TRBJ1-5. This CDR3 spans 15 amino acids. Germline-derived CDR1 and CDR2 are MDHEN and SYDVKM. The CDR3 is CASSLRSAGNQPQHF.

The chain recombines TRBV20-1 with TRBJ2-1. Per germline, CDR1 DFQATT and CDR2 SNEGSKA (reference sequence). The CDR3 length is 13 residues. The CDR3 region is CSARTDTYNEQFF.

The chain couples TRBV5-6 to TRBJ2-4; the D gene TCRdb calls, TRBD1, cannot be checked with no DNA. Germline V gene data show CDR1 as SGHDT and CDR2 as YYEEEE. CDR3 length: 14 residues. The CDR3 sequence: CASSLGGQKNIQYF.

The gene calls are TRBV15 and TRBJ1-4; there is no DNA to check the TCRdb D call of TRBD1. CDR1 LNHNV and CDR2 YYDKDF come from the germline V gene (reference sequence). This CDR3 contains 16 residues. The CDR3 region is CATSRPRGRGNEKLFF.

This sequence joins TRBV28 and TRBJ2-7; with no DNA, the TCRdb D assignment of TRBD1 cannot be verified. The CDR3 has 13 amino acids. CDR1 and CDR2 (germline): MDHEN, SYDVKM. The CDR3 here is CASNRPGQDEQYF. Full variable domain (outside the CDR3, taken from reference TRBV28 and TRBJ2-7): DVKVTQSSRYLVKRTGEKVFLECVQDMDHENMFWYRQDPGLGLRLIYFSYDVKMKEKGDIPEGYSVSREKKERFSLILESASTNQTSMYLCASNRPGQDEQYFGPGTRLTVT.

The V and J genes are TRBV7-2 and TRBJ2-2; the TCRdb call, TRBD2, lacks DNA for checking. The germline V gene encodes CDR1 SGHTA and CDR2 FQGNSA. The CDR3 is made up of 15 amino acids. The CDR3 here is CASSPRLENTGELFF.

This chain joins TRBV4-1 and TRBJ2-7; the D call from TCRdb, TRBD1, cannot be confirmed without DNA. The germline V gene encodes CDR1 MGHRA and CDR2 YSYEKL. The CDR3 sequence is 17 residues long. The CDR3 protein is CASSQVVFRQGRYEQYF.

V is TRBV11-1 and J is TRBJ2-4. Per germline, CDR1 SGHAT and CDR2 FQDESV (reference sequence). There are 14 residues in the CDR3. The chain's CDR3 is CASSLSIGENIQYF.

The rearrangement joins TRBV20-1 to TRBJ2-2; TCRdb gives TRBD1 as the D gene, but with no DNA this cannot be confirmed. The CDR3 contains 15 residues. Per germline, CDR1 DFQATT and CDR2 SNEGSKA (reference sequence). The CDR3 is CSAPGGYPNTGELFF.

This chain uses TRBV20-1 with TRBJ2-5. CDR1 DFQATT and CDR2 SNEGSKA come from the germline V gene (reference sequence). CDR3 length: 16 residues. CDR3 residues: CSAMLLLVAPIETQYF.

The chain carries TRBV30 and TRBJ2-6. Germline V gives CDR1 GTSNPN, CDR2 SVGIG (reference sequence). The CDR3 runs 14 residues. The CDR3 loop is CAWRAASGANVLTF.